This entry is about one T cell receptor beta chain. What it binds is not known. The record originates from a study of long-term antiretroviral therapy in people with HIV. It was version v3.0 of the immunoSEQ assay that was run at survey level. Sequencing aimed to cover roughly 40,000-50,000 T-cell genomes per sample. Measured with immunoSEQ multiplex PCR; TCRdb has only the in-frame clones, and not every one. The sample yields around 21,000 clones, 80% to 85% seen once. General study findings and limits: Blood dates from the mid-2000s to the late 2010s, possibly under older ART regimens.

From each donor, at least one pre-ART PBMC sample and at least two post-ART PBMC samples were obtained. Cryopreserved PBMC samples of roughly 0.95-11 million cells were used for DNA extraction. This CDR3 is built from 16 residues. CDR1 MDHEN and CDR2 SYDVKM come from the germline V gene. The V segment lost 4 bases and the J segment 2 bases; nucleotides outside the gene matches: 4. This TCR came from a man in his forties or fifties with HIV. This sequence joins TRBV28 and TRBJ2-1; 11 bases are a match to TRBD2. The starting material was unsorted PBMCs, obtained 0.1 years before starting antiretroviral therapy. The chain's CDR3 is CASSSLAGGAYNEQFF. CDR3 nucleotide sequence: TGTGCCAGCAGTTCCTTAGCGGGAGGGGCCTACAATGAGCAGTTCTTC.